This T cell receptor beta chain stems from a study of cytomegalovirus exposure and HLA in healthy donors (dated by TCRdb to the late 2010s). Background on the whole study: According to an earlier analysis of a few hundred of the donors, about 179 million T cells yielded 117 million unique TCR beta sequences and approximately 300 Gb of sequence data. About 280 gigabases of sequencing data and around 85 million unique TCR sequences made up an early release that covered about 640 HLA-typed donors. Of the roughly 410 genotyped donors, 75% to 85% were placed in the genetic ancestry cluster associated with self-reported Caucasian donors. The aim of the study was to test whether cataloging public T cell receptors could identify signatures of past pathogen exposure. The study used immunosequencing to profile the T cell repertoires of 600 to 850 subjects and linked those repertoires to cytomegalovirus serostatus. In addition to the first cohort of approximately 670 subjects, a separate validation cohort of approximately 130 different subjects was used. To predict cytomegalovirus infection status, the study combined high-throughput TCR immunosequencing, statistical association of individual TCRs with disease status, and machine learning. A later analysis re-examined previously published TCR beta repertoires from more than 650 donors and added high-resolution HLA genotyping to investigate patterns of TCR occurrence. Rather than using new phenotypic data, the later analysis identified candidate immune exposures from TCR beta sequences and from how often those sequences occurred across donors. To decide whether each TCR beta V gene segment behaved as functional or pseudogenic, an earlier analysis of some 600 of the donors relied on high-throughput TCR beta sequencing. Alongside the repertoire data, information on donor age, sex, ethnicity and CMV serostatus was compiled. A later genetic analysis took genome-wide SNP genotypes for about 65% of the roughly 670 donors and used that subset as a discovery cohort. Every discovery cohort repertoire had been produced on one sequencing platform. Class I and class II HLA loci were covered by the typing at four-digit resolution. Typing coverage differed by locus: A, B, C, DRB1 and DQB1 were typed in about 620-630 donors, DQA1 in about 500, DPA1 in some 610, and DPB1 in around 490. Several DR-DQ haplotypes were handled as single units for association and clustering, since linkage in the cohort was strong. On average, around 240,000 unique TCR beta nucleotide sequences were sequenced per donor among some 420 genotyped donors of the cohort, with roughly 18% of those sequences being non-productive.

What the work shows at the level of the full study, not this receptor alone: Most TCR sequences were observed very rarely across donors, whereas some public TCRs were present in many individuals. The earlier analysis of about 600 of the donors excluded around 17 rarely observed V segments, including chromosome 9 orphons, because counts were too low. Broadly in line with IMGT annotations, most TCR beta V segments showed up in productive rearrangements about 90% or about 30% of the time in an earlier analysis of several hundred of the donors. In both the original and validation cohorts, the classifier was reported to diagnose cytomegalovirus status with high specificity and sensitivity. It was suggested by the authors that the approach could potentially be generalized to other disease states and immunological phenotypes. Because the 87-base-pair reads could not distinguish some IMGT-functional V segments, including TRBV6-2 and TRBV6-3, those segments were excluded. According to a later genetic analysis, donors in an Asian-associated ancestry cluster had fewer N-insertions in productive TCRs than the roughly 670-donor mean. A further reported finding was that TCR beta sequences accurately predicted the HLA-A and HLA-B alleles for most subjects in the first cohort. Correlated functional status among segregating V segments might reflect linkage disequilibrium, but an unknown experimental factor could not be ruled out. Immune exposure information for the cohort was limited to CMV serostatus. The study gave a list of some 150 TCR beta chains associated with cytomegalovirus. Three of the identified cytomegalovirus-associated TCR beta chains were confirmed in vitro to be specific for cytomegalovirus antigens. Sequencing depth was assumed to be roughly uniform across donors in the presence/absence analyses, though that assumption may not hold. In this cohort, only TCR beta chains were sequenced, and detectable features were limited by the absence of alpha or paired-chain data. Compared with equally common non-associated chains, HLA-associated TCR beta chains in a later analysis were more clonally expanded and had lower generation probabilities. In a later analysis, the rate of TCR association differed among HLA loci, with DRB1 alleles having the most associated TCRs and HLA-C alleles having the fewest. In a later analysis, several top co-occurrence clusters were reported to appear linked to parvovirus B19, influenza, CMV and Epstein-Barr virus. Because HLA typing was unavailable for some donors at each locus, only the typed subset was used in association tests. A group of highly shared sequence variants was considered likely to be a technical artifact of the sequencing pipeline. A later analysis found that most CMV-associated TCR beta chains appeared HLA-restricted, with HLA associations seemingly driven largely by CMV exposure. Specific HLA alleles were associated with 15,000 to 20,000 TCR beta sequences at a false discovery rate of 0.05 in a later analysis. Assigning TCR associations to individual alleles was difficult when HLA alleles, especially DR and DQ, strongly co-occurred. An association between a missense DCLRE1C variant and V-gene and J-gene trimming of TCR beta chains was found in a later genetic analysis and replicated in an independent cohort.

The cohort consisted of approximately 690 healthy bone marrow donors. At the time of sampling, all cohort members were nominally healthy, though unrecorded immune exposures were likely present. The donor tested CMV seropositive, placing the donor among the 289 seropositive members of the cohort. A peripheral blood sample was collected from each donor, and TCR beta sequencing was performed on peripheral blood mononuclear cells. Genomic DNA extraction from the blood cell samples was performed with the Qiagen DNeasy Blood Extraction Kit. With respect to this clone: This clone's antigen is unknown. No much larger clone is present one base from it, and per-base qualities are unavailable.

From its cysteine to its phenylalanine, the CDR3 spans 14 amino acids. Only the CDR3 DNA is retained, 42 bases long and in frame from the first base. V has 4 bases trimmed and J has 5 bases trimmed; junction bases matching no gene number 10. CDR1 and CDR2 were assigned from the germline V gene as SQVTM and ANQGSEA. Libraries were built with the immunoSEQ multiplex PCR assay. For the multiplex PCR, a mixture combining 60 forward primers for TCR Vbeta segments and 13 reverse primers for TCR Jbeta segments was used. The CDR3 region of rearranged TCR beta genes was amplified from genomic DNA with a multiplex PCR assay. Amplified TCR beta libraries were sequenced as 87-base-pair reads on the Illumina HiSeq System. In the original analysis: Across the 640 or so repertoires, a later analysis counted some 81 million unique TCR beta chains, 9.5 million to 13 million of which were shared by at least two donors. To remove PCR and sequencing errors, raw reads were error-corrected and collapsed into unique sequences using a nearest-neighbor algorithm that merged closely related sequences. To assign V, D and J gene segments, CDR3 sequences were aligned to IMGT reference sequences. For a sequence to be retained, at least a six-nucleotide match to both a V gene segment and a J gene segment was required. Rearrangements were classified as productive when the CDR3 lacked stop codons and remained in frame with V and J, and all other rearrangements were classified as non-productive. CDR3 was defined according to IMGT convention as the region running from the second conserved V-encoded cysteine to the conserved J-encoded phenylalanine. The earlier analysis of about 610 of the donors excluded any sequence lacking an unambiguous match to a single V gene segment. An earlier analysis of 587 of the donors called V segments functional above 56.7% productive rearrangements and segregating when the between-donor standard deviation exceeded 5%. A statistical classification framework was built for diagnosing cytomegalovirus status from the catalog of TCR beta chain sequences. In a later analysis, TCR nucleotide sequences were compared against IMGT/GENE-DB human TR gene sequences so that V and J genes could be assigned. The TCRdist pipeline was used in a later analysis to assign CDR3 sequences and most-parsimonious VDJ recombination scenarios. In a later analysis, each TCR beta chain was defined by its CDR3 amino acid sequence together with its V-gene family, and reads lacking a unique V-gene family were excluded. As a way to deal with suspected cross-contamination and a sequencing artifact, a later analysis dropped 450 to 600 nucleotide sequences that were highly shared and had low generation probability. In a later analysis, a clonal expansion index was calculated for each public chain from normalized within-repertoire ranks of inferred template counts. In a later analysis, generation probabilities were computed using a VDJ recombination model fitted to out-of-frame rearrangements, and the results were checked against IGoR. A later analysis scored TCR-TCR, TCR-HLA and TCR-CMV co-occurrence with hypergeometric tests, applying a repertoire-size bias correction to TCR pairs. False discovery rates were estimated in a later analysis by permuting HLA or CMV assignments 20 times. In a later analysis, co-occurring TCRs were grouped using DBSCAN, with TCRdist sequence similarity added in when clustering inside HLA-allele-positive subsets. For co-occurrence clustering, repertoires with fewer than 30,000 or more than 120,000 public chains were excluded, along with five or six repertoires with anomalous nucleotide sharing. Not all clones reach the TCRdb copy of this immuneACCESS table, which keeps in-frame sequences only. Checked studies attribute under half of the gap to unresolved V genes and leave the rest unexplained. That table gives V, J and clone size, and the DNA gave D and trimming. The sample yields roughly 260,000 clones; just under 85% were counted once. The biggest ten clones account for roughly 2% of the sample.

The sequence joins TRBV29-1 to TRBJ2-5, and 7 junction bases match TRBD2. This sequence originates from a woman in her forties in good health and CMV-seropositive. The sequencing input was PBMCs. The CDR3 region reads CSVGSGEGEETQYF. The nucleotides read TGCAGCGTTGGCTCGGGGGAGGGAGAGGAGACCCAGTACTTC.